Listed below are T cell receptor beta chains from one sample, sequenced in a study of shared clonotypes between healthy human individuals. Method: immunoSEQ multiplex PCR; TCRdb's copy keeps in-frame clones and lacks some. The sample has about 800,000 clones, 96% seen once. The sample comprised naive CD8+ T cells sorted from blood. The receptor source for this set is a man aged 25 to 45 in good health. The CDR3 runs from the conserved cysteine through the conserved F or W. D genes are given only for firm matches. Clone size appears in some rows only: once, few, many, or a class for an expanded clone.

j_call d_call clone_size v_call cdr3_aa cdr3_nt
TRBJ2-1 TRBD1 once TRBV9 CASSAITGDEQFF TGTGCCAGCAGCGCAATCACAGGGGATGAGCAGTTCTTC
TRBJ1-2 - few TRBV7-9 CASNEGVNYGYTF TGTGCCAGCAACGAGGGGGTCAACTATGGCTACACCTTC
TRBJ2-1 TRBD2 - TRBV5-1 CASSLAQLAGVSGNEQFF TGCGCCAGCAGCTTGGCCCAACTAGCGGGAGTTTCAGGGAATGAGCAGTTCTTC
TRBJ2-7 - - TRBV5-5 CASSVGGVSYEQYF TGTGCCAGCAGCGTTGGTGGGGTCTCCTACGAGCAGTACTTC
TRBJ2-2 - - TRBV10-2 CASSGGGNTGELFF TGCGCCAGCAGTGGGGGCGGGAACACCGGGGAGCTGTTTTTT
TRBJ2-1 - few TRBV11-2 CASSPLRGEQFF TGTGCCAGCAGCCCCTTGAGGGGCGAGCAGTTCTTC
TRBJ2-7 TRBD2 - TRBV28 CASSLTGLAYEQYF TGTGCCAGCAGCCTCACGGGACTAGCGTACGAGCAGTACTTC
TRBJ1-5 - - TRBV21-1 CASSGDYDQPQHF TGTGCCAGCAGCGGGGACTATGATCAGCCCCAGCATTTT
TRBJ2-7 TRBD2 - TRBV19 CASSYGSGGSYEQYF TGTGCCAGTAGTTATGGTAGCGGGGGTTCCTACGAGCAGTACTTC
TRBJ2-1 - - TRBV6-1 CASVGTSEQFF TGTGCCAGCGTCGGGACTTCTGAGCAGTTCTTC
TRBJ1-1 - - TRBV5-8 CASSWGSGAYEAFF TGTGCCAGCAGCTGGGGGTCAGGGGCCTATGAAGCTTTCTTT
TRBJ1-5 - - TRBV28 CASSEGNQPQHF TGTGCCAGCAGCGAAGGCAATCAGCCCCAGCATTTT
TRBJ2-3 - - TRBV4-1 CASSQVIGDEADTQYF TGCGCCAGCAGCCAAGTCATCGGAGATGAGGCAGATACGCAGTATTTT
TRBJ2-1 - once TRBV25-1 CASSVGLEQFF TGTGCCAGCAGTGTAGGGCTTGAGCAGTTCTTC
TRBJ1-2 - - TRBV4-1 CASSHPGQDYGYTF TGCGCCAGCAGCCACCCCGGACAAGACTATGGCTACACCTTC
TRBJ1-3 - - TRBV10-3 CASKGGPGNTIYF TGTGCCTCGAAGGGGGGCCCAGGAAACACCATATATTTT
TRBJ2-7 - - TRBV10-2 CASRDSEQYF TGCGCCAGCAGGGACAGCGAGCAGTACTTC
TRBJ2-3 - - TRBV29-1 CSVWTQNTDTQYF TGCAGCGTCTGGACCCAAAACACAGATACGCAGTATTTT